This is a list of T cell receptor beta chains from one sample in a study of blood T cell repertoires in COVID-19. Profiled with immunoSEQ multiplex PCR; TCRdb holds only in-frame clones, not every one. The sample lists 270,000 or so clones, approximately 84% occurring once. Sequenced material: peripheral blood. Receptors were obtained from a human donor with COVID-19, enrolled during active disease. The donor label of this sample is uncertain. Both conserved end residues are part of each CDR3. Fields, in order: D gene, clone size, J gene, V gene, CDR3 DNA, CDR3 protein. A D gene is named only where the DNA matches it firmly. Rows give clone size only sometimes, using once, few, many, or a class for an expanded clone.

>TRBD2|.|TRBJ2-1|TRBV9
TGTGCCAGCAGCGTAGACTCTAGCGGGATAGTCCAGGATGAGCAGTTCTTC
CASSVDSSGIVQDEQFF
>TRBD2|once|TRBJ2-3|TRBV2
TGTGCCAGCAGTCCTCGGGTAGCGGGAGGAGAGGGTACGCAGTATTTT
CASSPRVAGGEGTQYF
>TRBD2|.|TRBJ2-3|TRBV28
TGTGCTTTTGCGGGAGTAGGAGATACGCAGTATTTT
CAFAGVGDTQYF
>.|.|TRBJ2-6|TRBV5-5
TGTGCCAGCAGCTTGGAGAGCTCTGGGGCCAACGTCCTGACTTTC
CASSLESSGANVLTF
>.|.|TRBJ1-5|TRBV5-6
TGTGCCAGCAGCATGGGAACAGGGACGATTCAGCCCCAGCATTTT
CASSMGTGTIQPQHF
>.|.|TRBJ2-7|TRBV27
TGTGCCAGCAGTTCCGGGGACGAGCAGTACTTC
CASSSGDEQYF
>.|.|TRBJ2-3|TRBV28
TGTGCCAGCAGACCACAGGGAATGACAGATACGCAGTATTTT
CASRPQGMTDTQYF
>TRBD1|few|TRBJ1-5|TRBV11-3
TGTGCCAGGGACAGGGAAAGCAATCAGCCCCAGCATTTT
CARDRESNQPQHF
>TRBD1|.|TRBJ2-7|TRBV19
TGTGCCAGTAGGACGACAGGGACCTACGAGCAGTACTTC
CASRTTGTYEQYF
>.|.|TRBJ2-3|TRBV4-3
TGCGCCAGCAGCCAGACCTCCGGGACATCCGCCGTTAGGACGCAGTATTTT
CASSQTSGTSAVRTQYF
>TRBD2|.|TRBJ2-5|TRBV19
TGTGCCAGTAGCCCAAGGGGGGGACTAGCGGGAGAGGGAGAGACCCAGTACTTC
CASSPRGGLAGEGETQYF
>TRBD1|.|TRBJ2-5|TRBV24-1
TGTGCCACCAGTGCCCAAGGACAGGGGCGGGGGGAGACCCAGTACTTC
CATSAQGQGRGETQYF
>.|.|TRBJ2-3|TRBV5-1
TGCGCCAGCAGCTACTCGGCAGATACGCAGTATTTT
CASSYSADTQYF
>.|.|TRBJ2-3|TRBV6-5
TGTGCCAGCAGTTACTCGGGCCAAAGGTCGACAGATACGCAGTATTTT
CASSYSGQRSTDTQYF
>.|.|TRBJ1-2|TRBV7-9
TGTGCCAGCAGCTTAGAGAGGAATGGCTACACCTTC
CASSLERNGYTF
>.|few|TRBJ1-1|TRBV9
TGTGCCAGCAGCGTAGCTGGGAGTCGAACTGAAGCTTTCTTT
CASSVAGSRTEAFF
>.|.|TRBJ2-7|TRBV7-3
TGTGCCAGCAGTCCCCCCGGGGCCTACGAGCAGTACTTC
CASSPPGAYEQYF
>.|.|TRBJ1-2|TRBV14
TGTGCCAGCAGCCCGGGGGTCGGGTACTATGGCTACACCTTC
CASSPGVGYYGYTF
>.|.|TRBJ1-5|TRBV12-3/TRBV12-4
TGTGCCAGCAGACGGAGCAATCAGCCCCAGCATTTT
CASRRSNQPQHF
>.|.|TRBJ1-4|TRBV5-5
TGTGCCAGCAGCTTCGGCGGGGTTGATGAAAAACTGTTTTTT
CASSFGGVDEKLFF
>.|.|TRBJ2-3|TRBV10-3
TGTGCCATCAGCCCCGGGAGCACAGATACGCAGTATTTT
CAISPGSTDTQYF
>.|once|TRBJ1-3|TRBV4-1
TGCGCCAGCAGCCAAGTAGTGACATTTGGAAACACCATATATTTT
CASSQVVTFGNTIYF
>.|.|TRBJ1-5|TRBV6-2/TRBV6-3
TGTGCCAGCAGTTACTTGAGGGGAGGTCGCAATCAGCCCCAGCATTTT
CASSYLRGGRNQPQHF
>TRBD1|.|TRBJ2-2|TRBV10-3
TGTGCCATCAAAGGGACAGGGGGCACCGGGGAGCTGTTTTTT
CAIKGTGGTGELFF
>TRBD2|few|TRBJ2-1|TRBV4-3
TGCGCCAGCAGCCGCTCTTGGACTAGCGGAGACAATGAGCAGTTCTTC
CASSRSWTSGDNEQFF
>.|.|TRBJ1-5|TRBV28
TGTGCCAGCAGTCAGGGGACAAGCCTAAAGCCCCAGCATTTT
CASSQGTSLKPQHF
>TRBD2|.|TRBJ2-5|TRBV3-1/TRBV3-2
TGTGCCAGCAGCCCGCGACTAGCGGATCTACAAGAGACCCAGTACTTC
CASSPRLADLQETQYF
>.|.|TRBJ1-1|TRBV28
TGTGCCAGCAGTTGGGGGGCGCAGGGAGGGGTTAACACTGAAGCTTTCTTT
CASSWGAQGGVNTEAFF
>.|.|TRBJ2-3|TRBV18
TGTGCCAGCTCACCACAGGACACCGGCACAGATACGCAGTATTTT
CASSPQDTGTDTQYF
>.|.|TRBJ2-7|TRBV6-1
TGTGCCAGCAGTGATAATCAGGCAGTAAACTACGAGCAGTACTTC
CASSDNQAVNYEQYF
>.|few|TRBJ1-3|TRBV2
TGTGCCAGCAGCGTCTACTTTGGAAACACCATATATTTT
CASSVYFGNTIYF
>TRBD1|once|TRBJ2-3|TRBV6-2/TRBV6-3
TGTGCCAGCAGTCCCGACAGGGTCGGCACAGATACGCAGTATTTT
CASSPDRVGTDTQYF
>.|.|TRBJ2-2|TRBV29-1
TGCAGCGTATCACAGGGTCCCGGGGAGCTGTTTTTT
CSVSQGPGELFF
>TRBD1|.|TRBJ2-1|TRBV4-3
TGCGCCAGCAGCCAAGGTCGGACAGGGGGGTACAATGAGCAGTTCTTC
CASSQGRTGGYNEQFF
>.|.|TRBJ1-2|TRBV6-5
TGTGCCAGCAGTCCCCCAGGGTACGGCTACACCTTC
CASSPPGYGYTF
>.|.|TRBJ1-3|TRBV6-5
TGTGCCAGCACCACCGGGGGGACTGGAAACACCATATATTTT
CASTTGGTGNTIYF
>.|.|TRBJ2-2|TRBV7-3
TGTGCCAGCAGCCCCCGTGTAGCGGAGAACACCGGGGAGCTGTTTTTT
CASSPRVAENTGELFF
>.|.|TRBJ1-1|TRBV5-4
TGTGCCAGCAGCTTGAGAGGGTTGCATGCTGAAGCTTTCTTT
CASSLRGLHAEAFF
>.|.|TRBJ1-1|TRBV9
TGTGCCAGCAGCGTAAACGGGGTCGGTGAAGCTTTCTTT
CASSVNGVGEAFF
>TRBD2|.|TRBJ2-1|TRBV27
TGTGCCAGCAGTCCCGGGACTAGCGGGTGGGATGAGCAGTTCTTC
CASSPGTSGWDEQFF
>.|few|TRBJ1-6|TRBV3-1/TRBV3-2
TGTGCCAGCAGCCGCGACACAAATTCACCCCTCCACTTT
CASSRDTNSPLHF
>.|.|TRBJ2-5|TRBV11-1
TGTGCCAGCAGCTCCCCCTGGGGCGGGACCCAGTACTTC
CASSSPWGGTQYF
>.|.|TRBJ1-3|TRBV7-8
TGTGCCAGCAGCCGTACCCCGGACACCATATATTTT
CASSRTPDTIYF
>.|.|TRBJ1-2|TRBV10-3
TGTGCCATCAGTGAGTCATTAGTCGGGGGGGAGAACTATGGCTACACCTTC
CAISESLVGGENYGYTF
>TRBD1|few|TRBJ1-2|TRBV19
TGTGCCAGTACCGCGACAGGGACGGGCTACACCTTC
CASTATGTGYTF
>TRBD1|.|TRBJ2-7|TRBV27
TGTGCCAGCAGGCCGTCCCCGGGACAGGGATGGTACGAGCAGTACTTC
CASRPSPGQGWYEQYF
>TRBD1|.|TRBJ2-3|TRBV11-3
TGTGCCAGCAGCTCTGGGACAGCCCCCACAGATACGCAGTATTTT
CASSSGTAPTDTQYF
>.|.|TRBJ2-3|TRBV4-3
TGCGCCAGCAGCCAAGATTTGGTGGCGCGGGGACCAATGCCAGATACGCAGTATTTT
CASSQDLVARGPMPDTQYF
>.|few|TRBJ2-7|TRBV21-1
TGTGCCAGCAGCAAAGGATACCTAAGCTCCTACGAGCAGTACTTC
CASSKGYLSSYEQYF
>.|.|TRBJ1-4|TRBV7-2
TGTGCCAGCAGCTTAGGAGGTGCTAATGAAAAACTGTTTTTT
CASSLGGANEKLFF
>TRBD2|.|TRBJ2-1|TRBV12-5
TGTGCTAGTGGTTTCGGGACTAGCGGACTCTCCGCCAATGAGCAGTTCTTC
CASGFGTSGLSANEQFF
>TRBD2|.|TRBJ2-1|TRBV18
TGTGCCAGCTCACCACAGGCTAGCGGGTCTACCTACAATGAGCAGTTCTTC
CASSPQASGSTYNEQFF
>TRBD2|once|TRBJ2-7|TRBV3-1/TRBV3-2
TGTGCCAGCAGCCAAGACCCGCCTGGAGCGGGGGGACGTTTCGAGCAGTACTTC
CASSQDPPGAGGRFEQYF
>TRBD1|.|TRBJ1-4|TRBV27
TGTGCCAGCAGTTCACCGGGACAGATTAATGAAAAACTGTTTTTT
CASSSPGQINEKLFF
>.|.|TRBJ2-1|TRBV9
TGTGCCAGCAGCAAGGACCCTCTTGGGGGGGAGCAGTTCTTC
CASSKDPLGGEQFF
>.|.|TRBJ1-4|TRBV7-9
TGTGCCAGCAGCTCAACGACACAGTACGCAAATGAAAAACTGTTTTTT
CASSSTTQYANEKLFF
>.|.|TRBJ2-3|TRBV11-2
TGTGCCAGCAGCCCCGCAGGGCCCACAGATACGCAGTATTTT
CASSPAGPTDTQYF
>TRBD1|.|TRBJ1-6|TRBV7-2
TGTGCCAGCAGCCAAGTACCGGGACAGGAGGGTTCACCCCTCCACTTT
CASSQVPGQEGSPLHF